One and the same sample provided the 26 T cell receptor beta chains below, sequenced in a study of shared clonotypes between healthy human individuals. TCRdb's table, derived via immunoSEQ multiplex PCR, lists solely in-frame clones and lacks some. The table lists just over 2,000,000 clones, about 94% of them singletons, with roughly 1% in the top ten. CD45RO-negative cells were positively selected for CCR7, leaving out terminally differentiated effector memory CD45RA+ cells. Sequencing was carried out using naive CD8+ T cells sorted from blood. All receptors come from a man aged 18 to 35 in good health.

V gene TRBV4-3 combines with J gene TRBJ2-7, with D perhaps being TRBD1 or TRBD2 (5 bases each). The CDR3 is made up of 18 amino acids. Deletions cut 1 base from V and 3 bases from J, with 22 bases between. From germline, CDR1 is LGHNA and CDR2 YSLEER. Written as DNA, the CDR3 is TGCGCCAGCAGCCAAGTCTACCGGGACGGTGGTAGTAGCTACGAGCAGTACTTC. This translates into CASSQVYRDGGSSYEQYF.

V is TRBV5-6 and J is TRBJ2-7; D is possibly TRBD2 (5 bases). Trimming took 0 bases from V and 6 from J, leaving 10 bases between them. Germline V lookup: CDR1 SGHDT, CDR2 YYEEEE. This CDR3 is built from 13 residues. CDR3 coding DNA: TGTGCCAGCAGCTTGGAGGCGGGTGCCGAGCAGTACTTC. Amino acids: CASSLEAGAEQYF.

The V call is TRBV7-9, the J call TRBJ2-3; 8 bases are shared with TRBD2. Looked up from germline, CDR1 is SEHNR and CDR2 is FQNEAQ (reference sequence). V lost 4 bases, J lost 2 bases, and 8 bases stayed unmatched. The CDR3 consists of 16 residues. The CDR3 reads CASSSPQRESTDTQYF. For the CDR3, the DNA is TGTGCCAGCAGCTCCCCCCAGCGGGAGTCCACAGATACGCAGTATTTT.

The genes are TRBV28 and TRBJ1-4, with D unresolved. Germline CDR1 reads MDHEN; CDR2 reads SYDVKM. The CDR3 length is 13 residues. V was shortened by 7 bases and J by 7 bases, with 13 bases between the two germline ends. The CDR3 loop is CASNFALSEKLFF. CDR3 nucleotide sequence: TGTGCCAGCAATTTCGCCCTTTCTGAAAAACTGTTTTTT.

The chain couples TRBV7-3 to TRBJ2-3; D is possibly TRBD1 (5 bases). The germline gives CDR1 SGHTA, CDR2 FQGTGA. V dropped 5 bases and J dropped 6 bases, with 12 bases sitting between them. This CDR3 is built from 13 residues. The CDR3 DNA reads as TGTGCCAGCAGCGGGCTCTCAGGGGATACGCAGTATTTT. Translation: CASSGLSGDTQYF.

This clone was counted only a few times. The V and J genes are TRBV5-6 and TRBJ2-7, with a weak D call TRBD2 (6 bases). The V gene's germline CDR1 is SGHDT and CDR2 YYEEEE. Trimming pared 4 bases from V and 1 base from J, leaving 15 bases between. The CDR3 contains 15 residues. The CDR3 is CASSVVASVSYEQYF. CDR3 nucleotide sequence: TGTGCCAGCAGCGTCGTGGCTAGCGTGTCCTACGAGCAGTACTTC.

J is TRBJ2-7 and V is TRBV10-1, with 8 nucleotides matching TRBD2. The germline gives CDR1 WNHNN, CDR2 SYGVQD (reference sequence). The CDR3 totals 14 residues. V dropped 2 bases and J dropped 6; count of bases not matched to a gene: 6. The CDR3 region is CASSESGSIGEQYF. In nucleotides, the CDR3 is TGCGCCAGCAGTGAGAGCGGGAGTATAGGCGAGCAGTACTTC.

The chain recombines TRBV4-1 with TRBJ2-1, with 9 positions matching TRBD2. Germline lookup yields CDR1 MGHRA and CDR2 YSYEKL. The CDR3 runs 14 residues. V gave up 7 bases and J gave up 6 bases; unmatched junction bases: 7. CDR3 DNA sequence: TGCGCCAGCATGGGCCTAGCGGGGAGCAATGAGCAGTTCTTC. It encodes CASMGLAGSNEQFF.

The genes are TRBV6-5 and TRBJ2-7; perhaps TRBD1 as D (6 bases). Germline-derived CDR1 and CDR2 are MNHEY and SVGAGI. Between the trimmed V and J ends, which lost 0 bases and 0 bases, there was a span of 12 bases. This CDR3 is built from 16 residues. This CDR3 is CASSYSMAGVSYEQYF. The CDR3 coding sequence is TGTGCCAGCAGTTACTCGATGGCAGGGGTCTCCTACGAGCAGTACTTC.

In the case of this clone: At one of its ends the junction is not consistent with the germline gene, which may arise from a read error. The chain is built from TRBV11-2 and TRBJ2-7; 9 bases are a match to TRBD1. CDR1 is SGHAT and CDR2 is FQNNGV in the germline V gene. This CDR3 has 15 amino acids. The CDR3: CASSLTPGTGSRYSF. The CDR3 DNA sequence: TGTGCCAGCAGCCTAACTCCCGGGACAGGGTCCCGATACTCCTTC. Full variable domain (rest looked up from reference TRBV11-2 and TRBJ2-7): EAGVAQSPRYKIIEKRQSVAFWCNPISGHATLYWYQQILGQGPKLLIQFQNNGVVDDSQLPKDRFSAERLKGVDSTLKIQPAKLEDSAVYLCASSLTPGTGSRYSFGPGTRLTVT.

This clone showed up just once. The J gene is TRBJ2-4, the V gene TRBV2, with 8 bases aligning to TRBD2. From germline, CDR1 is SNHLY and CDR2 FYNNEI. Trimming removed 1 base from V and 6 bases from J; junction bases left unmatched: 8. The CDR3 is 16 residues long. The CDR3 region is CASSEDPTSGLNIQYF. CDR3 nucleotide sequence: TGTGCCAGCAGTGAAGATCCCACTAGCGGCCTAAACATTCAGTACTTC.

The chain links TRBV29-1 to TRBJ2-7, with a weak D call TRBD1 (6 bases). Trimming removed 2 bases from V and 4 bases from J, with 12 bases in between. CDR1 and CDR2 (germline): SQVTM, ANQGSEA. The CDR3 spans 13 residues. In DNA, the CDR3 is TGCAGCGTTGAAAGAGGGGGTCCTTACGAGCAGTACTTC. This sequence encodes CSVERGGPYEQYF.

About this clone itself: The germline gene is not matched at one end of the junction; a read error may be the cause. This chain joins TRBV2 and TRBJ2-7; 11 nucleotides align to TRBD2. From germline, CDR1 is SNHLY and CDR2 FYNNEI. CDR3 length equals 16 residues. The CDR3 region is CASSLAGGFGNPRGHF. The CDR3, as DNA: TGTGCCAGCTCTCTAGCGGGGGGTTTCGGGAACCCCCGGGGCCACTTC.

V gene TRBV5-1 combines with J gene TRBJ2-1; 10 bases line up with TRBD2. CDR1 and CDR2 (germline): SGHRS, YFSETQ. There are 15 residues in the CDR3. V shed 2 bases, J shed 9 bases, and the junction held 8 bases outside the gene matches. CDR3 coding DNA: TGCGCCAGCAGCTTTCAGACTAGCGGGTCAGGTGAGCAGTTCTTC. Protein: CASSFQTSGSGEQFF.

The chain is built from TRBV9 and TRBJ1-1; TRBD1 is a possible D gene (5 bases). CDR1 is SGDLS and CDR2 is YYNGEE in the germline V gene. The CDR3 is 15 amino acids. Trimming cost V 2 bases and J 1 base, with 12 bases left between them. The CDR3 is CASSVTGTENTEAFF. The DNA for the CDR3 is TGTGCCAGCAGCGTTACCGGGACGGAGAACACTGAAGCTTTCTTT.

The chain is built from TRBV9 and TRBJ1-5; the D gene is possibly TRBD1 (5 bases). V dropped 5 bases and J dropped 5 bases, with 20 bases sitting between them. Germline loops: CDR1 SGDLS, CDR2 YYNGEE. The CDR3 contains 16 residues. The CDR3 nucleotides read TGTGCCAGCAGAGCCCGAGGGGACGGCCTCGATCAGCCCCAGCATTTT. Encoded protein: CASRARGDGLDQPQHF.

In the case of this clone: Other DNA sequences in the sample encode the same CDR3. V is TRBV30 and J is TRBJ1-5; 9 nucleotides match TRBD1. Germline values: CDR1 GTSNPN, CDR2 SVGIG (reference sequence). The CDR3 is 14 amino acids. Trimming removed 2 bases from V and 7 bases from J; junction bases left unmatched: 6. The CDR3 loop reads CAWSPTGGGQPQHF. CDR3 sequence (DNA): TGTGCCTGGAGTCCGACAGGGGGAGGCCAGCCCCAGCATTTT.

The rearrangement links TRBV7-9 to TRBJ1-1; 8 nucleotides agree with TRBD1. The germline CDR1 and CDR2 sequences are SEHNR and FQNEAQ (reference sequence). The CDR3 is made up of 13 amino acids. Trimming at V came to 5 bases and at J to 6 bases, leaving 5 bases not matched to a gene. This CDR3 is CASSPLTGAEAFF. The CDR3 DNA is TGTGCCAGCAGCCCCTTGACAGGGGCTGAAGCTTTCTTT. Using reference TRBV7-9 and TRBJ1-1 for the parts outside the CDR3, the full variable domain is DTGVSQNPRHKITKRGQNVTFRCDPISEHNRLYWYRQTLGQGPEFLTYFQNEAQLEKSRLLSDRFSAERPKGSFSTLEIQRTEQGDSAMYLCASSPLTGAEAFFGQGTRLTVV.

The V call is TRBV21-1, the J call TRBJ1-5; the table's D gene call, TRBD1, was not cross checked with the DNA. TRBV21-1 is annotated as a pseudogene. CDR3 length: 15 amino acids. CDR3: CASSPPGQGFQPQHF. The CDR3 DNA reads as TGTGCCAGCAGCCCGCCGGGACAGGGATTTCAGCCCCAGCATTTT.

The chain links TRBV27 to TRBJ1-4; possible D gene TRBD1, 5 bases. The germline V gene encodes CDR1 MNHEY and CDR2 SMNVEV (reference sequence). This CDR3 is 14 amino acids long. V was clipped by 6 bases and J by 4 bases, with 12 bases between them. The CDR3 region is CASRLLDSNEKLFF. CDR3 bases: TGTGCCAGCAGACTACTCGACAGTAATGAAAAACTGTTTTTT.

With regard to this clone: It may be a read error: a sequence one base away is much more abundant. Other DNA sequences in this sample translate to the same CDR3. The chain is built from TRBV5-4 and TRBJ2-7; 7 positions agree with TRBD1. V was pared by 2 bases and J by 3 bases, with 5 bases of the junction left unmatched. CDR3 size: 14 residues. Germline V CDR1 and CDR2: SGHNT, YYREEE (reference sequence). CDR3 protein: CASSLGAGGYEQYF. The CDR3 DNA sequence: TGTGCCAGCAGCTTAGGGGCAGGGGGCTACGAGCAGTACTTC.

This chain connects TRBV7-9 to TRBJ1-4; the D gene is possibly TRBD1 (6 bases). V was clipped by 4 bases and J by 8 bases, with 17 bases between them. Per germline, CDR1 SEHNR and CDR2 FQNEAQ (reference sequence). The length of the CDR3 is 15 residues. DNA for the CDR3: TGTGCCAGCAGCTCAAACAGGGAGGGTGGGGAAAAACTGTTTTTT. This translates into CASSSNREGGEKLFF.

This clone was seen only once. The chain links TRBV29-1 to TRBJ2-3; TRBD2 matches 8 bases. The CDR3 has 13 residues. Germline V gives CDR1 SQVTM, CDR2 ANQGSEA. The junction had 2 bases not matched to a gene; V was cut back by 2 bases and J by 4 bases. The CDR3, as DNA: TGCAGCGTTGAAACAGCGGGAGCAGATACGCAGTATTTT. Translating it yields CSVETAGADTQYF.

The CDR3 here is CASSYSAAGPGYTF. CDR3 sequence (DNA): TGTGCCAGCAGTTATTCAGCGGCAGGGCCTGGCTACACCTTC. The rearrangement uses TRBV6-6 and TRBJ1-2, with a weak D call TRBD1 (5 bases). The CDR3 contains 14 residues. V gave up 3 bases and J gave up 7 bases, with 15 bases separating them. Germline V gene sequence: CDR1 MNHNY, CDR2 SVGAGI (reference sequence).

The chain carries TRBV19 and TRBJ1-6, with D unresolved. This CDR3 is built from 14 residues. Germline V gene sequence: CDR1 LNHDA, CDR2 SQIVND (reference sequence). V lost 2 bases and J lost 4, with 6 bases in between. The CDR3 bases are TGTGCCAGTAGTATAAACCCATATAATTCACCCCTCCACTTT. Protein sequence: CASSINPYNSPLHF.

This sequence joins TRBV11-2 and TRBJ1-3, with D possibly matching TRBD1 (5 bases). The germline V gene encodes CDR1 SGHAT and CDR2 FQNNGV. Trimming left V 2 bases short and J 1 base short, with 12 bases between. The CDR3 spans 16 residues. DNA for the CDR3: TGTGCCAGCAGCTTAAATGGGGGGAATTCTGGAAACACCATATATTTT. Protein: CASSLNGGNSGNTIYF.